The 6 T cell receptor beta chains in this list originate from one sample, sequenced in a study of blood T cell repertoires in COVID-19. Sequencing used immunoSEQ multiplex PCR; TCRdb keeps in-frame clones, though not all of them. The table records roughly 97,000 clones, 76% of them present only once. The sequenced material came from peripheral blood. The source is a man between 70 and 80 years old with acute or convalescent COVID-19.

V is TRBV4-1 and J is TRBJ1-6, with D uncertain. Germline lookup yields CDR1 MGHRA and CDR2 YSYEKL. V lost 3 bases and J lost 10, with 10 bases in between. The CDR3 consists of 13 residues. The CDR3 coding sequence is TGCGCCAGCAGCCAGGAGAGGTTGTCACCCCTCCACTTT. Protein product: CASSQERLSPLHF.

This clone occurred once. The rearrangement links TRBV9 to TRBJ2-1; 10 bases match TRBD2. With 0 bases clipped from V and 8 bases from J, the junction kept 2 bases outside the gene matches. The V gene's germline CDR1 is SGDLS and CDR2 YYNGEE. The CDR3 has 14 residues. The CDR3 coding sequence is TGTGCCAGCAGCGTAGGACTAGCGGGTTATGAGCAGTTCTTC. It yields the protein CASSVGLAGYEQFF.

The rearrangement uses TRBV6-5 and TRBJ2-5, with a possible D match to TRBD1 (6 bases). The CDR3 contains 14 residues. CDR1 is MNHEY, CDR2 SVGAGI, per germline. Trimming shortened V by 2 bases and J by 5 bases, and 12 bases separated the two germline ends. The chain's CDR3 is CASSYGRGAETQYF. The CDR3 nucleotides are TGTGCCAGCAGTTACGGCAGGGGTGCTGAGACCCAGTACTTC.

This chain joins TRBV29-1 and TRBJ2-1, with a possible D match to TRBD2 (5 bases). Deletions cut 0 bases from V and 0 bases from J, with 15 bases between. This CDR3 has 17 residues. From germline, CDR1 is SQVTM and CDR2 ANQGSEA. CDR3 in amino acids: CSVEEPGSTSSYNEQFF. Here the CDR3 DNA reads TGCAGCGTTGAAGAGCCGGGGTCCACTAGCTCCTACAATGAGCAGTTCTTC.

The chain couples TRBV30 to TRBJ2-3; the match to TRBD2 covers 8 bases. Germline CDR1 GTSNPN, CDR2 SVGIG (reference sequence). This CDR3 comprises 16 residues. V shed 1 base and J 6 bases; nucleotides not matched to a gene: 12. The CDR3 sequence is CAWSDSYRGGGDTQYF. In DNA, the CDR3 is TGTGCCTGGAGTGATTCGTACCGGGGGGGAGGGGATACGCAGTATTTT.

This clone was seen a few times. V gene TRBV5-6 combines with J gene TRBJ2-3; D is perhaps TRBD2 (5 bases). Germline values: CDR1 SGHDT, CDR2 YYEEEE. The CDR3 is 14 residues long. The germline V and J ends were trimmed by 0 bases and 2 bases, with 7 bases remaining between them. The CDR3 nucleotides read TGTGCCAGCAGCTTGGCCGGGAACACAGATACGCAGTATTTT. It yields the protein CASSLAGNTDTQYF.